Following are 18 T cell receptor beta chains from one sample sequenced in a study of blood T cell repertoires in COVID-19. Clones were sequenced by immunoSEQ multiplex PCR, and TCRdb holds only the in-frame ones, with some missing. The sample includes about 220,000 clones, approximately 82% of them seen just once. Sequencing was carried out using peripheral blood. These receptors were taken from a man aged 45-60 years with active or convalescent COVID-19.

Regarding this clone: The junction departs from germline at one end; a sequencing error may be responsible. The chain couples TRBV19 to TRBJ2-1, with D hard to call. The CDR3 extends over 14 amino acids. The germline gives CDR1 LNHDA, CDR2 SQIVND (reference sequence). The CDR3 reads CASRRYGSYHEQFF. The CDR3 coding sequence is TGTGCCAGTAGAAGATACGGGTCCTACCATGAGCAGTTCTTC.

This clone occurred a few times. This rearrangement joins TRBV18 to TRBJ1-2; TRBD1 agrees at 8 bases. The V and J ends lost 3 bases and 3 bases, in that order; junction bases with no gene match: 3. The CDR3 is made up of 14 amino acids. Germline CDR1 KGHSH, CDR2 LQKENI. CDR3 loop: CASSPGQEDYGYTF. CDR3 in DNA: TGTGCCAGCTCACCGGGACAGGAGGACTATGGCTACACCTTC.

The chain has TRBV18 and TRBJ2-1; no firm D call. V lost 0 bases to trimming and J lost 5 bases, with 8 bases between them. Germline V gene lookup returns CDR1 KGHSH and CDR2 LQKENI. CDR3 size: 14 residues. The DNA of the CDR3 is TGTGCCAGCTCACCACCGTCCCGGGACAATGAGCAGTTCTTC. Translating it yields CASSPPSRDNEQFF. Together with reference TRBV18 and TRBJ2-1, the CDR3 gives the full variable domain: NAGVMQNPRHLVRRRGQEARLRCSPMKGHSHVYWYRQLPEEGLKFMVYLQKENIIDESGMPKERFSAEFPKEGPSILRIQQVVRGDSAAYFCASSPPSRDNEQFFGPGTRLTVL.

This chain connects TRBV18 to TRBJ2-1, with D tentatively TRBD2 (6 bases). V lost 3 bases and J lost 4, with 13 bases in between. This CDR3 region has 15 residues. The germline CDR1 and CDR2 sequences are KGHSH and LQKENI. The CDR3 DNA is TGTGCCAGCTCACCCTCGGAGGGTTGGTACAATGAGCAGTTCTTC. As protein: CASSPSEGWYNEQFF.

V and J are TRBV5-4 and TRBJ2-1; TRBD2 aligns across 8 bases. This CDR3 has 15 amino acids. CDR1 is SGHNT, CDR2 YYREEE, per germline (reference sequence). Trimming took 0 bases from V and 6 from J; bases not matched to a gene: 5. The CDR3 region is CASSLAGLAANEQFF. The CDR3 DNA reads TGTGCCAGCAGCTTGGCCGGACTAGCAGCCAATGAGCAGTTCTTC.

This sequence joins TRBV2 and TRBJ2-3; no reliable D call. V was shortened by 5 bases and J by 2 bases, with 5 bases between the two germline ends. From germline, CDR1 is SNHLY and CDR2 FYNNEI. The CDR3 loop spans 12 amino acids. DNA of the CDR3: TGTGCCAGCAGTCCCAACACAGATACGCAGTATTTT. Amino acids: CASSPNTDTQYF.

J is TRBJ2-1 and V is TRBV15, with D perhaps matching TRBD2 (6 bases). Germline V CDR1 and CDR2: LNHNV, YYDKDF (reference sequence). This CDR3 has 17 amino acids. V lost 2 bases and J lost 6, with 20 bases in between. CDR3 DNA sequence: TGTGCCACCAGCAGACCTGGGAGAGTAGCGGATCCCAATGAGCAGTTCTTC. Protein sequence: CATSRPGRVADPNEQFF.

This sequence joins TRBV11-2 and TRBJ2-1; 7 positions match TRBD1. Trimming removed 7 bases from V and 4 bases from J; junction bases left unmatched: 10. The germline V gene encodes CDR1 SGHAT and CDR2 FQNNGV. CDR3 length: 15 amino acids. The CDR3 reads CASTAVRGRYNEQFF. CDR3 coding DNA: TGTGCCAGCACTGCGGTGAGGGGGCGTTACAATGAGCAGTTCTTC.

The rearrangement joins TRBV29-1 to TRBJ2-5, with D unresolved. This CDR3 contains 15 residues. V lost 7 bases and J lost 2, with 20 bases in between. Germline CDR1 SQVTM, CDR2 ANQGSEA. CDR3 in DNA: TGCAGCGCCTCCTCCGTCCAGATTTTACAAGAGACCCAGTACTTC. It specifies CSASSVQILQETQYF.

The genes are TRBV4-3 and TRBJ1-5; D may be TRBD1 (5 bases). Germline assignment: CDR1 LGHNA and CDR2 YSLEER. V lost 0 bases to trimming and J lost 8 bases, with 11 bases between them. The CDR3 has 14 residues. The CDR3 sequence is CASSQDTGAEPQHF. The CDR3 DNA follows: TGCGCCAGCAGCCAAGATACAGGCGCCGAGCCCCAGCATTTT.

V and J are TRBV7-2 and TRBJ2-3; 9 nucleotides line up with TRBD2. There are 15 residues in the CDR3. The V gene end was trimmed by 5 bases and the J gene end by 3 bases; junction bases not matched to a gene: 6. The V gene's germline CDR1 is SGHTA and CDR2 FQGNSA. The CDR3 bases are TGTGCCAGCAGCCTCTGGACTAGCGTAACAGATACGCAGTATTTT. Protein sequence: CASSLWTSVTDTQYF.

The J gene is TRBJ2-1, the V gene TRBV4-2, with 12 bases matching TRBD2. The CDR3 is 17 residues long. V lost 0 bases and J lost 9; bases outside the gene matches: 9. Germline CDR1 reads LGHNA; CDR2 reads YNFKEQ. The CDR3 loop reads CASSQDLLAGGPGEQFF. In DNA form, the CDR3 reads TGTGCCAGCAGCCAAGATCTTCTAGCGGGGGGGCCTGGTGAGCAGTTCTTC.

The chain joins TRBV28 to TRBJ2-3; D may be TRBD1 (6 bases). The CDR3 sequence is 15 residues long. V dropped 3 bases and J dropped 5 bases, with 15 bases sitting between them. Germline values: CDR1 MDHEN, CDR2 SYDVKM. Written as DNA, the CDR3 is TGTGCCAGCAGTTTTGTAGGGGGTAGGCGAGATACGCAGTATTTT. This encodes CASSFVGGRRDTQYF. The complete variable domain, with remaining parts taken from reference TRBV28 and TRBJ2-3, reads DVKVTQSSRYLVKRTGEKVFLECVQDMDHENMFWYRQDPGLGLRLIYFSYDVKMKEKGDIPEGYSVSREKKERFSLILESASTNQTSMYLCASSFVGGRRDTQYFGPGTRLTVL.

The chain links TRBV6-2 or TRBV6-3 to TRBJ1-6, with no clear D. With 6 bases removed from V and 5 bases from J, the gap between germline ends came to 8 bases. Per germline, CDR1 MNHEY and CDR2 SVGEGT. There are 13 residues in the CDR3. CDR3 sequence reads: CASSREDNSPLHF. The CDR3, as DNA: TGTGCCAGCAGCCGAGAGGATAATTCACCCCTCCACTTT.

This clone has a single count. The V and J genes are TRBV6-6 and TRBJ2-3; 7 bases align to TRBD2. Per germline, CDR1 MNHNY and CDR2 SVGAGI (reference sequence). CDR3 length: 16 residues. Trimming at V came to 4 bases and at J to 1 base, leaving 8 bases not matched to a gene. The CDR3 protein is CASSLRGRDRTDTQYF. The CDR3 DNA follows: TGTGCCAGCAGTTTACGGGGGAGGGACCGCACAGATACGCAGTATTTT.

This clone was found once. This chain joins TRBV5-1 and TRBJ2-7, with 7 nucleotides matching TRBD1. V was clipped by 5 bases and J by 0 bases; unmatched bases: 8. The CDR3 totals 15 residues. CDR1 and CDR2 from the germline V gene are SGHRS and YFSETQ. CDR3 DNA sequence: TGCGCCAGCAGACAGGGGACGGTACGCTCCTACGAGCAGTACTTC. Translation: CASRQGTVRSYEQYF.

CDR3 nucleotide sequence: TGTGCCAGCAGCCGTGTGGCATCTGGGGCCAACGTCCTGACTTTC. Its translation is CASSRVASGANVLTF. This chain uses TRBV7-3 with TRBJ2-6; D unclear. Per germline, CDR1 SGHTA and CDR2 FQGTGA. The CDR3 extends over 15 amino acids. Trimming pared 5 bases from V and 1 base from J, leaving 9 bases between.

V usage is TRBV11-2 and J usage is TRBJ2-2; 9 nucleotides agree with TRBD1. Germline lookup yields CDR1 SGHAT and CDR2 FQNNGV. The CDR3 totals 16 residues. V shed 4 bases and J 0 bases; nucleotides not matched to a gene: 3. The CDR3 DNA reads TGTGCCAGCAGCTCCTGGACAGGGGCGAACACCGGGGAGCTGTTTTTT. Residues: CASSSWTGANTGELFF.